This entry lists 13 T cell receptor beta chains sequenced from one sample in a study of T cell repertoires in cytomegalovirus infection. Each CDR3 protein gets one entry after TCRdb re-called the reads with MiXCR. The repertoire holds tens of thousands of distinct CDR3 sequences, with about a fifth as singletons. For these TCRs, the target antigens are not known. The sequences come from CD8+ T cells from cultured PBMCs, collected from culture after CMV antigen stimulation. Every receptor here comes from a human donor in good health (CMV status not recorded). Some clones in this sample may be carry-over from other donors' samples.

Points on this clonotype: The germline gene is not matched at one end of the junction; a read error may be the cause. The chain carries TRBV6-4 and TRBJ1-5, with 7 positions matching TRBD1. CDR3 size: 14 residues. CDR1 and CDR2 (germline): MRHNA, SNTAGT. This CDR3 is CASSDSTGSQPQRF. The CDR3 nucleotides are TGTGCCAGCAGTGACTCGACAGGGTCTCAGCCCCAGCGTTTT.

The rearrangement joins TRBV6-5 to TRBJ1-3; weak D call: TRBD1 (6 bases). Germline lookup yields CDR1 MNHEY and CDR2 SVGAGI. Trimming removed 4 bases from V and 4 bases from J, with 14 bases in between. This CDR3 has 15 amino acids. The CDR3 DNA sequence: TGTGCCAGCAGTTTCGACAGGTGTGGCGGAAACACCATATATTTT. Translation: CASSFDRCGGNTIYF.

There are a few counts of this clonotype. The V gene is TRBV4-3, the J gene TRBJ2-7; 10 nucleotides agree with TRBD1. Per germline, CDR1 LGHNA and CDR2 YSLEER. The CDR3 covers 15 residues. With 0 bases clipped from V and 3 bases from J, the junction kept 2 bases outside the gene matches. DNA of the CDR3: TGCGCCAGCAGCCAAGATTGGACAGGGGGCTACGAGCAGTACTTC. Protein: CASSQDWTGGYEQYF.

This clonotype was seen a few times. The CDR3 sequence: CASSLSLVYEQYF. The CDR3 nucleotides are TGTGCCAGCAGCTTATCCCTTGTCTACGAGCAGTACTTC. The chain has TRBV7-2 and TRBJ2-7, with no clear D. The CDR3 is made up of 13 amino acids. Trimming took off 2 bases at V and 3 bases at J, with 8 bases between the two ends. The germline gives CDR1 SGHTA, CDR2 FQGNSA.

This clonotype was recorded a few times. The chain carries TRBV27 and TRBJ2-7; maybe TRBD1 (6 bases). Germline loops: CDR1 MNHEY, CDR2 SMNVEV (reference sequence). This CDR3 comprises 14 residues. Trimming removed 5 bases at V and 3 bases at J, with 14 bases between. The CDR3 protein is CASSGWDNHYEQYF. The DNA for the CDR3 is TGTGCCAGCAGTGGCTGGGACAACCACTACGAGCAGTACTTC.

This clonotype was counted between two and nine times. The V gene is TRBV28, the J gene TRBJ2-7; 7 bases fit TRBD1. This CDR3 contains 13 residues. V shed 7 bases and J 13 bases; nucleotides not matched to a gene: 16. Germline values: CDR1 MDHEN, CDR2 SYDVKM. For the CDR3, the DNA is TGTGCCAGCACCCCCGACAGGGTGGGGCTCGATTACTTC. It specifies CASTPDRVGLDYF.

V is TRBV7-2 and J is TRBJ1-2, with a possible D match to TRBD1 (5 bases). V lost 6 bases and J lost 3, with 17 bases in between. The V gene's germline CDR1 is SGHTA and CDR2 FQGNSA. This CDR3 comprises 15 residues. The CDR3 is CASSSLRRGDYGYTF. CDR3 nucleotide sequence: TGTGCCAGCAGTTCCCTCCGCAGAGGGGACTATGGCTACACCTTC.

The V call is TRBV7-2, the J call TRBJ1-6; D not resolved. This CDR3 comprises 12 residues. V lost 0 bases and J 10 bases, leaving 4 bases between the germline ends. Germline V gene data show CDR1 as SGHTA and CDR2 as FQGNSA. The DNA for the CDR3 is TGTGCCAGCAGCTTAGCGGCGTCACCCCTCCACTTT. It encodes CASSLAASPLHF.

The chain carries TRBV7-6 and TRBJ2-2, with TRBD1 identical over 9 bases. Germline V gives CDR1 SGHVS, CDR2 FNYEAQ. The CDR3 totals 16 residues. J gave up 0 bases and V 5 bases, and 4 bases lay outside the gene matches. For the CDR3, the DNA is TGTGCCAGCAGCGCAGGGACAGGGCCGAACACCGGGGAGCTGTTTTTT. Its protein product is CASSAGTGPNTGELFF.

This clonotype appeared a few times. The gene calls are TRBV7-9 and TRBJ2-1, with TRBD2 matching 7 bases. This CDR3 comprises 15 residues. Per germline, CDR1 SEHNR and CDR2 FQNEAQ (reference sequence). The V segment lost 4 bases and the J segment 4 bases; nucleotides outside the gene matches: 7. The CDR3 DNA sequence: TGTGCCAGCAGCTCCGGGGGAGGGGCTTACAATGAGCAGTTCTTC. Translating it yields CASSSGGGAYNEQFF.

This clonotype has more than one count but fewer than ten. V gene TRBV19 combines with J gene TRBJ1-2; no clear D gene. The V end was cut by 7 bases, the J end by 8 bases, with 17 bases between. The germline V gene has CDR1 LNHDA and CDR2 SQIVND (reference sequence). This CDR3 spans 13 amino acids. For the CDR3, the DNA is TGTGCCAGTATTACAACGGACCGTCGGGGCTACACCTTC. It specifies CASITTDRRGYTF.

This clonotype came up a few times. The chain uses TRBV6-2 or TRBV6-3 and TRBJ2-5; D possibly corresponds to TRBD1 (5 bases). Trimming stripped 4 bases from V and 5 bases from J, with 17 bases between. This CDR3 is built from 15 residues. CDR1 and CDR2 from the germline V gene are MNHEY and SVGEGT. The CDR3 DNA is TGTGCCAGCAGTTCCCTAGAGACAGTAGTTGAGACCCAGTACTTC. Protein sequence: CASSSLETVVETQYF.

V and J are TRBV13 and TRBJ1-2; D may be TRBD1 (5 bases). Between the trimmed V and J ends, which lost 5 bases and 6 bases, there was a span of 13 bases. The CDR3 contains 13 residues. The germline V gene encodes CDR1 PRHDT and CDR2 FYEKMQ (reference sequence). The CDR3 nucleotides are TGTGCCAGCAGCGGCGGGGGACTAAATGGCTACACCTTC. The encoded protein is CASSGGGLNGYTF. The complete variable domain, with remaining parts taken from reference TRBV13 and TRBJ1-2, reads AAGVIQSPRHLIKEKRETATLKCYPIPRHDTVYWYQQGPGQDPQFLISFYEKMQSDKGSIPDRFSAQQFSDYHSELNMSSLELGDSALYFCASSGGGLNGYTFGSGTRLTVV.